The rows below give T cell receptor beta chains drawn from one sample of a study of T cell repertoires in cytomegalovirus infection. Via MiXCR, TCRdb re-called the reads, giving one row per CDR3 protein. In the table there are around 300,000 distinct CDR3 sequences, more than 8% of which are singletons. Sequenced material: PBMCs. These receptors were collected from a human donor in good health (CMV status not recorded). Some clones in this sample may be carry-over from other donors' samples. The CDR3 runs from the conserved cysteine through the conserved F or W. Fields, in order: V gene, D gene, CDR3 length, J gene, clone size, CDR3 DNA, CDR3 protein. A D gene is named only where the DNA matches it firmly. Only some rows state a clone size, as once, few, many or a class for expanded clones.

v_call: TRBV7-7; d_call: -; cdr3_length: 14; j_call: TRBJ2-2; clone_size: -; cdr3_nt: TGTGCCAGCAGCTTAGAGGGAGGCACCGGGGAGCTGTTTTTT; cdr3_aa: CASSLEGGTGELFF
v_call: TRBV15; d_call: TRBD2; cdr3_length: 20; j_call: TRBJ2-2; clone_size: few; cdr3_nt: TGTGCCACCAGCAGAGATCGAAGGACTAGCGGGAGTCGGTATACCGGGGAGCTGTTTTTT; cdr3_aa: CATSRDRRTSGSRYTGELFF
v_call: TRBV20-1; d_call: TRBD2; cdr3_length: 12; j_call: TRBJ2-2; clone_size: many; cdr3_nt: TGCAGTGCTAGCCGGGGGGCCGGGGAGCTGTTTTTT; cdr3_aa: CSASRGAGELFF
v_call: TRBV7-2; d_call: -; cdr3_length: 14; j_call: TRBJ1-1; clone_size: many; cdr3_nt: TGTGCCAGCAGCTTAGAAGTAGGGAGATTGGGAGCTTTCTTT; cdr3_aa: CASSLEVGRLGAFF
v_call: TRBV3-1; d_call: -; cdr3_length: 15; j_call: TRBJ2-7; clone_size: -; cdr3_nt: TGTGCCAGCAGCCAAAGACAGGCTGGGGGCTACGAGCAGTACTTC; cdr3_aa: CASSQRQAGGYEQYF
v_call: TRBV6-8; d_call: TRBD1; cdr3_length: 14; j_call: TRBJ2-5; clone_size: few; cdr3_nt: TGTGCCAGCAGTTACGACAGGGCTGCAGAGACCCAGTACTTC; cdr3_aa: CASSYDRAAETQYF
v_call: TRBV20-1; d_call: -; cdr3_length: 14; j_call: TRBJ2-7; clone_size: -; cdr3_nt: TGCAGTGCTAGGTTACCGGGGCCTCACTACGAGCAGTACTTC; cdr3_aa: CSARLPGPHYEQYF
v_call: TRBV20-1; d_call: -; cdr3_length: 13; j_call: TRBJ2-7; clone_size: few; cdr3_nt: TGCAGTGCCCCTAGCGAGACGGTTCCCGAGCAGTACTTC; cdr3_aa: CSAPSETVPEQYF
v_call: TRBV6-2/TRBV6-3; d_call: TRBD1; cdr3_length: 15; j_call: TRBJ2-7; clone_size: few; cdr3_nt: TGTGCCAGCAGACCCGTCGGACAGGGTCCCTACGAGCAGTACTTC; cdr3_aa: CASRPVGQGPYEQYF
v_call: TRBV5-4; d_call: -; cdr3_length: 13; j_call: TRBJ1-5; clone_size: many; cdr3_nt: TGTGCCAGCAGCCCCCAGGTGGCTCAGCCCCAGCATTTT; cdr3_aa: CASSPQVAQPQHF
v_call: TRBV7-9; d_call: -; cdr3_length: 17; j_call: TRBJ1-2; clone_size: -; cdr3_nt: TGTGCCAGCAGCTTTGAGGGATTGATGGTGATGGGCTATGGCTACACCTTC; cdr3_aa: CASSFEGLMVMGYGYTF
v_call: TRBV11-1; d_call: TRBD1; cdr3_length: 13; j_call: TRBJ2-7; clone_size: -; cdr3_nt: TGTGCCAGCGCGGGACAGGGTCAATTCCCGCAGTACTTC; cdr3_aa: CASAGQGQFPQYF
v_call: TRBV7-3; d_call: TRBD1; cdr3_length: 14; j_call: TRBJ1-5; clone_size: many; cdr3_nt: TGTGCCAGCAGCCCGGACAGGGCGACGCAGCCCCAGCATTTT; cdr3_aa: CASSPDRATQPQHF
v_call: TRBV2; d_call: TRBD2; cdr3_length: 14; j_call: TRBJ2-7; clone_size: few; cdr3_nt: TGTGCCAGCAGTGAATGGACTAGCGTTGACGAGCAGTACTTC; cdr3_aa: CASSEWTSVDEQYF
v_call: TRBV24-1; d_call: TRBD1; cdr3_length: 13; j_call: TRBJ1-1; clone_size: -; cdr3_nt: TGTGCCACCAGTGATCCGACAGGGCGAGAGGCTTTCTTT; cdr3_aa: CATSDPTGREAFF
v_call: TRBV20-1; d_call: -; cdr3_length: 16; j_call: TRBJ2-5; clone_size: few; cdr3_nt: TGCAGTGCTTCCTTTGATCTGGGGATAGTCCAAGAGACCCAGTACTTC; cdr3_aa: CSASFDLGIVQETQYF
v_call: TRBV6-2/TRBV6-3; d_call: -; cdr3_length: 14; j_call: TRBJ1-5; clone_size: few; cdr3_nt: TGTGCCAGCAGTTACGGGCAGTTAAATCAGCCCCAGCATTTT; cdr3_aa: CASSYGQLNQPQHF
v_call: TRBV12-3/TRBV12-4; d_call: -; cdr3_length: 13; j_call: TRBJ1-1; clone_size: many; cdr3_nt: TGTGCCAGCAGTTTAGATCAGGGGTCTGAAGCTTTCTTT; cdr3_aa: CASSLDQGSEAFF
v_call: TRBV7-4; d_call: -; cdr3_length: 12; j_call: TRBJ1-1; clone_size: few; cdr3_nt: TGTGCCAGCAGCCGGGGGGAGACTGAAGCTTTCTTT; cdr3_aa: CASSRGETEAFF
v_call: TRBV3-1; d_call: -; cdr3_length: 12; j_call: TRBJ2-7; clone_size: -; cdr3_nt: TGTGCCAGTGGACTTCGTAACTACGAGCAGTACTTC; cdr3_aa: CASGLRNYEQYF
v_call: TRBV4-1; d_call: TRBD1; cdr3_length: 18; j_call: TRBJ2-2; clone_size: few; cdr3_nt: TGCGCCAGCAGCCAAGAGTTGGGCAGGGGGCTGTTGGCCGGGGAGCTGTTTTTT; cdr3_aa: CASSQELGRGLLAGELFF
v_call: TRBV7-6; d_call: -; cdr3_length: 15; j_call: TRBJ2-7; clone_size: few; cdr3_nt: TGTGCCAGCAGCTTAGCGGGCGGAATCGGGTACGAGCAGTACTTC; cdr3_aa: CASSLAGGIGYEQYF
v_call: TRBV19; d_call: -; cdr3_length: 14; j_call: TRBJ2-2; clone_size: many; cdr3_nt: TGTGCCAGTAGTATCCCTCGGGCGACCGGGGAGCTGTTTTTT; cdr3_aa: CASSIPRATGELFF
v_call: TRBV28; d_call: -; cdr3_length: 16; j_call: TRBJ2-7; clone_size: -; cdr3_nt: TGTGCCAGCAGTTTATGGGGGACTGCAAGCTCCTACGAGCAGTACTTC; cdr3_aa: CASSLWGTASSYEQYF
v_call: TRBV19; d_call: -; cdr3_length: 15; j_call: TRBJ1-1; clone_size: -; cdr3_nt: TGTGCCAGTATTCAGGGGAGGCTGCCGAACACTGAAGCTTTCTTT; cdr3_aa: CASIQGRLPNTEAFF
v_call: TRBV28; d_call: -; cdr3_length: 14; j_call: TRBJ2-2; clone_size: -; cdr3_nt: TGTGCCAGCAGTTTAAGAGTGGGCATCGGGGAGCTGTTTTTT; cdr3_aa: CASSLRVGIGELFF
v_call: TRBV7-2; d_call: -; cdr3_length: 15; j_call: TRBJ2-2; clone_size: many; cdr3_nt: TGTGCCAGCAGCTTAGCGCTAAGGGGAACCGGGGAGCTGTTTTTT; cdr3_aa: CASSLALRGTGELFF
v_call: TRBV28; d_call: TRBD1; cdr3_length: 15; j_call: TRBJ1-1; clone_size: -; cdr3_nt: TGTGCCAGCAGTTCGTGGACAGGCCCTGGCGCTGAAGCTTTCTTT; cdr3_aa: CASSSWTGPGAEAFF
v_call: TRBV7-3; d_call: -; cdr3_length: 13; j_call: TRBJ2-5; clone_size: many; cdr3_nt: TGTGCCAGCAGCACCTACTTGGACGAGACCCAGTACTTC; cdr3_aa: CASSTYLDETQYF
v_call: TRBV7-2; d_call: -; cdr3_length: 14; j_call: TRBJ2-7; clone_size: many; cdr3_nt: TGTGCCAGCAGCTTAGCGTCTCCGGCCTACGAGCAGTACTTC; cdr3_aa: CASSLASPAYEQYF
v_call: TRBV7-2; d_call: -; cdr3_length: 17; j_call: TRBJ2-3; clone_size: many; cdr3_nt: TGTGCCAGCAGCGCATCCCCGGCCCAGCAGTATAGGGCTACGCAGTATTTT; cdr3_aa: CASSASPAQQYRATQYF
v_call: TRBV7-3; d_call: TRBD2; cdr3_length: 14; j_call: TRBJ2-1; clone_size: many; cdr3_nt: TGTGCCAGCAGCCCGAATCGGGACTACCTTGAGCAGTTCTTC; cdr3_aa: CASSPNRDYLEQFF